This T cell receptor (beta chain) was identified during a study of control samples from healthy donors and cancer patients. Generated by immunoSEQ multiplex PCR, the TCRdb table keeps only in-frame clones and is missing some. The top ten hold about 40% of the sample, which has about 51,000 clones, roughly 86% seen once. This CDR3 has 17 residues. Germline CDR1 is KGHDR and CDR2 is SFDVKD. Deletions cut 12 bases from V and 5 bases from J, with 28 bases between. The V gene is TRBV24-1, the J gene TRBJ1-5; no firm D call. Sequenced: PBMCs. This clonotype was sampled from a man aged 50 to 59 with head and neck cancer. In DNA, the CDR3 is TGTGCCCTAGGCCGAGGAAGGGTGGCAGATCCGTATCAGCCCCAGCATTTT. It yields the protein CALGRGRVADPYQPQHF.